These T cell receptor beta chains were read from a single sample in a study of T cells in Graves' hyperthyroidism and ophthalmopathy. TCRdb fed the multiplex PCR reads into MiXCR, producing one record per CDR3 protein. This sample has a few hundred thousand distinct CDR3 sequences, with approximately 17% found just once. The material sequenced was blood. These TCRs come from a man younger than 35 with Graves' ophthalmopathy. Both conserved end residues are part of each CDR3.

v_call | cdr3_aa
TRBV7-3 | CASSLAGVSEQYF
TRBV6-1 | CASRLSPGYGYTF
TRBV29-1 | CSVETDRGPHEQYF
TRBV4-1 | CASSQDHQGSNQPQHF
TRBV15 | CAISSLPDAGYGYTF
TRBV12-3/TRBV12-4 | CASSGHDGGKLFF
TRBV18 | CTSSQTRQETQYF
TRBV11-1 | CASSLISGGEFNEQFF
TRBV6-2/TRBV6-3 | CASRDVVETQYF
TRBV7-9 | CASSLASSSNQPQHF
TRBV2 | CAIPSGVSGYTF
TRBV9 | CASSPTEDNYGYTF
TRBV12-3/TRBV12-4 | CASSLIGDNSPLHF
TRBV10-2 | CASSDLQGISNQPQHF
TRBV3-1 | CASSQDQTGFSGNTIYF
TRBV20-1 | CSARDLRGAGGELFF
TRBV5-1 | CASSSTGDLYGYTF
TRBV7-3 | CASSLSRTLETQYF